The 9 T cell receptor beta chains given below trace back to one sample, sequenced in a study of blood T cell repertoires in COVID-19. Method: immunoSEQ multiplex PCR; TCRdb's copy keeps in-frame clones and lacks some. The sample carries 85,000 to 120,000 clones, about four fifths recorded once. Sequencing input: peripheral blood. These receptors were collected from a woman between 55 and 75 years old with acute or convalescent COVID-19.

This chain uses TRBV5-1 with TRBJ2-7, with 10 bases matching TRBD2. From germline, CDR1 is SGHRS and CDR2 YFSETQ. CDR3 size: 16 residues. The V gene end was trimmed by 7 bases and the J gene end by 7 bases; junction bases not matched to a gene: 17. CDR3 in amino acids: CASSRLAGGSYEEQYF. In nucleotides, the CDR3 is TGCGCCAGCTCCCGACTAGCGGGCGGCTCCTACGAAGAGCAGTACTTC.

The chain is built from TRBV12-5 and TRBJ1-2; the match to TRBD1 covers 9 bases. Per germline, CDR1 LGHNT and CDR2 FRNRAP. Losses at the gene ends were 3 bases for V and 8 bases for J; bases not matched to a gene: 7. CDR3 size: 14 residues. For the CDR3, the DNA is TGTGCTAGTGGTTTCCTGGACAGGGGCGGCGGCTACACCTTC. This gives the protein CASGFLDRGGGYTF.

This sequence joins TRBV30 and TRBJ1-2, with D possibly being TRBD1 (6 bases). V dropped 3 bases and J dropped 4 bases, with 12 bases sitting between them. Germline loops: CDR1 GTSNPN, CDR2 SVGIG (reference sequence). CDR3 length: 13 residues. Here the CDR3 DNA reads TGTGCCTGGAGGAAACAGGGAGTCTATGGCTACACCTTC. Its translation is CAWRKQGVYGYTF.

The CDR3 spells CASSLQGQAYNEQFF. The CDR3 DNA follows: TGCGCCAGCAGCTTACAGGGACAGGCCTACAATGAGCAGTTCTTC. The gene calls are TRBV5-1 and TRBJ2-1; TRBD1 matches 8 bases. Per the germline V gene, CDR1 is SGHRS and CDR2 is YFSETQ. The CDR3 runs 15 residues. J lost 2 bases, V lost 2 bases, and 3 bases had no gene match.

The chain recombines TRBV18 with TRBJ1-5; D uncertain. Germline-derived CDR1 and CDR2 are KGHSH and LQKENI. The length of the CDR3 is 14 residues. Trimming left V 3 bases short and J 7 bases short, with 13 bases between. In DNA, the CDR3 is TGTGCCAGCTCACCTTCTGTGGAGGGCCAGCCCCAGCATTTT. Translated, it gives CASSPSVEGQPQHF.

The chain joins TRBV7-9 to TRBJ1-1, with D possibly being TRBD1 (6 bases). This CDR3 comprises 15 residues. Germline V gene data show CDR1 as SEHNR and CDR2 as FQNEAQ (reference sequence). The V and J ends lost 5 bases and 2 bases respectively, with 15 bases between them. The CDR3 DNA reads as TGTGCCAGCAGCCGATCAGGGGTAGGTAACACTGAAGCTTTCTTT. Encoded protein: CASSRSGVGNTEAFF.

The chain has TRBV5-6 and TRBJ2-1; 10 bases match TRBD1. With 2 bases clipped from V and 9 bases from J, the junction kept 11 bases outside the gene matches. The V gene's germline CDR1 is SGHDT and CDR2 YYEEEE. CDR3 length: 16 amino acids. CDR3 residues: CASSFRGTGAFFEQFF. The CDR3 DNA reads as TGTGCCAGCAGCTTCCGAGGGACAGGGGCCTTCTTTGAGCAGTTCTTC.

In its sample, this clone was seen once. The chain recombines TRBV10-1 with TRBJ2-5; D is ambiguous. This CDR3 has 16 residues. Trimming pared 2 bases from V and 2 bases from J, leaving 15 bases between. The germline V gene encodes CDR1 WNHNN and CDR2 SYGVQD (reference sequence). CDR3 DNA sequence: TGCGCCAGCAGTGAGGGGCCTCGGCCCGCTCAAGAGACCCAGTACTTC. It translates to CASSEGPRPAQETQYF.

In its sample, this clone was seen once. The chain has TRBV29-1 and TRBJ2-7; the match to TRBD1 covers 8 bases. The length of the CDR3 is 12 residues. V gave up 7 bases and J gave up 3 bases; unmatched junction bases: 5. Germline V gene data show CDR1 as SQVTM and CDR2 as ANQGSEA. CDR3 amino acids: CSAMDRDYEQYF. The CDR3 DNA sequence: TGCAGCGCCATGGACAGGGACTACGAGCAGTACTTC.